This T cell receptor (beta chain) was captured by sequencing in a study of T cells in Graves' hyperthyroidism and ophthalmopathy. This clonotype was detected many times. The antigen is unknown. The investigators amplified TCR beta CDR3 regions from RNA transcripts. The study used the HTBI primer set for a first-round RT-PCR of the TCR CDR3. MiXCR, applied by TCRdb to the multiplex PCR reads, yields one record per CDR3 protein. The profile covers 100,000 to 130,000 distinct CDR3 sequences, with 15% to 20% appearing a single time and 42% taken by the ten largest. Germline loops: CDR1 MNHNY, CDR2 SVGAGI (reference sequence). The CDR3 runs 13 residues. V lost 2 bases and J lost 11; bases outside the gene matches: 6. Absence of ophthalmopathy progression within 18 months defined stable Graves' hyperthyroidism. Newly diagnosed hyperthyroidism patients aged 18 to 65 years had disease lasting under 2 months. On the basis of clinical symptoms, serum thyroxine and TRAb, thyroid ultrasound and orbital computed tomography, diagnoses were made.

Study findings and constraints: Most thyroid clonotypes that were expanded above 0.001 also turned up in blood.

Material: blood. The origin of this receptor is a woman between 45 and 65 years old with Graves' hyperthyroidism. The chain couples TRBV6-6 to TRBJ2-1; the match to TRBD2 covers 7 bases. The CDR3 region is CASSYRRLAQQFF. The CDR3 DNA follows: TGTGCCAGCAGTTACAGGAGACTAGCACAGCAGTTCTTC.